This T cell receptor beta chain comes out of a study of CD8+CD57+ T cells in acquired aplastic anemia. CDR1 and CDR2 (germline): SGHRS, YFSETQ. V gave up 3 bases and J gave up 2 bases, with 12 bases separating them. This CDR3 comprises 14 residues. Individuals selected for sequencing had exhibited CD8+CD57+ cell expansion on flow cytometry. Profiles of TCR beta VDJ and CDR3 were generated from a genomic DNA template. TCRdb fed the reads into MiXCR, producing one record per CDR3 protein. The table has 55,000 to 60,000 distinct CDR3 sequences, about 56% seen once. The gene calls are TRBV5-1 and TRBJ2-7, with D unclear. The sample consisted of sorted CD4+, CD8+, or CD8+CD57+ T cells (not recorded which) from PBMCs. The receptor was isolated from a human donor with aplastic anemia. CDR3 amino acids: CASSSTVSPYEQYF. The CDR3 coding sequence is TGCGCCAGCAGCTCGACGGTTAGTCCCTACGAGCAGTACTTC.